The clone carrying this T cell receptor beta chain has only one observation. The data were taken from a study of T cell responses to AZD1222 COVID-19 vaccine. Assay used: immunoSEQ multiplex PCR; TCRdb lists only in-frame clones, some missing. The sample yields about 97,000 clones, roughly 90% seen once. Specimen: peripheral blood, collected on day 0 of AZD1222 vaccination. The sequence came from an adult in good health.

CDR3 loop: CASSYDMGYLSEAFF. The CDR3 bases are TGTGCCAGCAGCTACGACATGGGGTATCTCTCTGAAGCTTTCTTT. The chain joins TRBV7-2 to TRBJ1-1; D uncertain. The CDR3 runs to 15 residues. The germline V and J ends were trimmed by 4 bases and 6 bases, with 18 bases remaining between them. Germline CDR1 reads SGHTA; CDR2 reads FQGNSA.